The rows below give T cell receptor beta chains drawn from one sample of a study of blood T cells in healthy people across ages. TCRdb re-analysed the 5' RACE reads in MiXCR, keeping a single row per CDR3 protein. The sample has 900,000 to 950,000 distinct CDR3 sequences, roughly 28% seen once. The same data also went into a second study, on T cells of mothers and their children.

Specimen: blood. The receptors here all came from a middle-aged woman in good health. The CDR3 runs from the conserved cysteine through the conserved F or W. Each record gives: D gene, clone size, J gene, V gene, CDR3 DNA, CDR3 protein. A D gene is named only where the DNA matches it firmly. Some rows have no size entry. The others give once, few or many, or a class for an expanded clone.

TRBD1	-	TRBJ1-6	TRBV28	TGTGCCAGCAGTCGGGCGCCTACAGGGGGGTATAATTCACCCCTCCACTTT	CASSRAPTGGYNSPLHF
-	-	TRBJ2-5	TRBV7-2	TGTGCCGGCAGCCACTTGGGTGATGAGACCCAGTACTTC	CAGSHLGDETQYF
-	-	TRBJ1-1	TRBV5-1	TGCGCCAGCAGCCCCTTAAGTGTAGCGGGTGAAGCTTTCTTT	CASSPLSVAGEAFF
-	-	TRBJ2-4	TRBV4-1	TGCGCCAGCAGCCACTTAGAGCTCAATGAGCAGTACTTC	CASSHLELNEQYF
-	-	TRBJ2-7	TRBV28	TGTGTCAGCAGCTCGGGACCTTACGAGCAGTACTTC	CVSSSGPYEQYF
-	many	TRBJ2-5	TRBV15	TGTGCCACCAGCAGGACAGGAGCTGGAGAGACCCAGTACTTC	CATSRTGAGETQYF
TRBD1	-	TRBJ2-3	TRBV28	TGTGCCAGCAGCCCCGGGACAGGGGTTTTAGATACGCAGTATTTT	CASSPGTGVLDTQYF
TRBD2	-	TRBJ2-2	TRBV12-3/TRBV12-4	TGTGCCAGCAGCCAGACTAGCGGGGGGCACGGGGAGCTGTTTTTT	CASSQTSGGHGELFF
TRBD1	-	TRBJ2-7	TRBV6-6	TGTGCCAGCAGTTTGACGGACAGGGTCCACGAGCAGTACTTC	CASSLTDRVHEQYF
TRBD1	-	TRBJ2-2	TRBV4-2	TGTGCCAGCAGCCGAGATTTAGCCGGGACAGGGAACACCGGGGAGCTGTTTTTT	CASSRDLAGTGNTGELFF
-	many	TRBJ2-5	TRBV9	TGTGCCAGCAGCGTAGGGGGGACTGATTTCCCGGAGACCCAGTACTTC	CASSVGGTDFPETQYF
TRBD1	-	TRBJ2-1	TRBV7-9	TGTGCCGGCAGCCTGCCAGGGACAGGCTCATATGAGCAGTTCTTC	CAGSLPGTGSYEQFF
TRBD1	-	TRBJ2-7	TRBV19	TGTGCCAGTAGTACACCGACAGGGAGCTCCTACGAGCAGTACTTC	CASSTPTGSSYEQYF
-	-	TRBJ2-1	TRBV5-1	TGCGCCAGCAGCCCAATACCGGGATACAATGAGCAGTTCTTC	CASSPIPGYNEQFF
-	-	TRBJ2-5	TRBV5-1	TGCGCCAGCAGCCTAGGACGGCTCCAAGAGACCCAGTACTTC	CASSLGRLQETQYF
-	few	TRBJ2-5	TRBV2	TGTGCCAGCAGAGGACCCACCCCCAGAGCCCAAGAGACCCAGTACTTC	CASRGPTPRAQETQYF
TRBD1	-	TRBJ2-4	TRBV5-1	TGTGCCAGCAGCCCAGGACAGGGTGCGGCCAAAAACATTCAGTACTTC	CASSPGQGAAKNIQYF
-	-	TRBJ2-7	TRBV19	TGTGCCAGTAGTATAGGTTGGGTAAGCTCCTACGAGCAGTACTTC	CASSIGWVSSYEQYF
TRBD1	many	TRBJ2-3	TRBV7-2	TGTGCCAGCAGCTCCCAGGGGGCAGATACGCAGTATTTT	CASSSQGADTQYF
-	few	TRBJ2-7	TRBV3-1	TGTGCCAGCAGCCCTCTCATAGGGGCGGAGGACGAGCAGTACTTC	CASSPLIGAEDEQYF
-	-	TRBJ2-7	TRBV11-2	TGTGTCAGCACCAACTTCGGGGGTTCCTACGAGCAGTACTTC	CVSTNFGGSYEQYF
-	few	TRBJ1-1	TRBV10-3	TGTGCCATCACCCCGCGGCAGGGGCCGAACACTGAAGCTTTCTTT	CAITPRQGPNTEAFF
-	-	TRBJ2-1	TRBV12-3/TRBV12-4	TGTGCCAGCAGTTTCCGGGGAGGGGGGGCAGATGAGCAGTTCTTT	CASSFRGGGADEQFF
-	many	TRBJ2-7	TRBV7-9	TGTGCCAGCAGGGCAGGCTCCTACGAGCAGTACTTC	CASRAGSYEQYF
TRBD1	few	TRBJ1-2	TRBV14	TGTGCCAGCAGCCAAGTGTCAGGGGGATATGGCTACACCTTC	CASSQVSGGYGYTF
-	-	TRBJ2-3	TRBV20-1	TGCAGTGCCCCGTTCCAGGGCACAGATACGCAGTATTTT	CSAPFQGTDTQYF
TRBD1	few	TRBJ1-2	TRBV20-1	TGCAGTGCTGAAGACGGACAGGACGTAACCTATGGCTACACCTTC	CSAEDGQDVTYGYTF
-	few	TRBJ2-1	TRBV30	TGTGCCTGGGCTTCGGAATTGGACAATGAGCAGTTCTTC	CAWASELDNEQFF
TRBD1	few	TRBJ1-1	TRBV7-2	TGTGCCAGCAGCTCGTACAGGGGAATGAACACTGAAGCTTTCTTT	CASSSYRGMNTEAFF
TRBD2	few	TRBJ2-5	TRBV10-3	TGTGCCATCAGTGATAGCGGGGGGGCCACCCGTCTAGAGACCCAGTACTTC	CAISDSGGATRLETQYF
-	-	TRBJ2-7	TRBV9	TGTGCCAGCAGCGTAGCCTTAGGACTAAACTACGAGCAGTGCTTC	CASSVALGLNYEQCF
-	few	TRBJ1-1	TRBV28	TGTGCCAGCAGACCACCGGCGGCTGAAGCTTTCTTT	CASRPPAAEAFF
TRBD1	few	TRBJ1-4	TRBV2	TGTGCCAGCGATCTCGGACAGGGTAATGAAAAACTGTTTTTT	CASDLGQGNEKLFF
TRBD2	many	TRBJ2-5	TRBV7-3	TGTGCCAGCAGCTTAGCCGGGACTAGCGGGGAGACCCAGTACTTC	CASSLAGTSGETQYF
TRBD1	once	TRBJ1-2	TRBV6-5	TGTGCCAGCAGGGACAGGTTCTGCTATGGCTACACCTTC	CASRDRFCYGYTF
-	-	TRBJ2-1	TRBV19	TGTGCCAGTAGTATTGGAGGGGTAGGCGATGAGCAGTTCTTC	CASSIGGVGDEQFF
-	few	TRBJ2-1	TRBV5-5	TGTGCCAGCAGCTTGGGCCGTATGTCGGATGAGCAGTTCTTC	CASSLGRMSDEQFF